Listed here are 25 T cell receptor beta chains from one sample, sequenced in a study of cytomegalovirus exposure and HLA in healthy donors. PCR employed 60 Vbeta and 13 Jbeta primers. Profiled with immunoSEQ multiplex PCR; TCRdb holds only in-frame clones, not every one. Here the sample spans 180,000 or so clones, 76% being singletons. The sample taken for sequencing was PBMCs. Receptors originate from a female donor in good health and CMV-seronegative.

V is TRBV7-2 and J is TRBJ1-1; TRBD1 agrees at 8 bases. Germline trimming cut 4 bases from V and 10 bases from J; bases unmatched to any gene: 14. Germline CDR1 and CDR2: SGHTA and FQGNSA. The CDR3 extends over 15 amino acids. The CDR3 region has the DNA TGTGCCAGCAGCTCATCCGGGACAGGTCGACCTAGAGCTTTCTTT. Amino acid sequence: CASSSSGTGRPRAFF.

The CDR3 here is CASSGGGTSGTNTGELFF. DNA of the CDR3: TGCGCCAGCAGCGGGGGGGGGACTAGCGGAACGAACACCGGGGAGCTGTTTTTT. The genes are TRBV5-1 and TRBJ2-2; 11 nucleotides match TRBD2. CDR3 length: 18 residues. V lost 4 bases to trimming and J lost 0 bases; unmatched junction nucleotides: 8. From germline, CDR1 is SGHRS and CDR2 YFSETQ.

The chain couples TRBV7-2 to TRBJ1-2, with TRBD1 identical over 10 bases. Germline assignment: CDR1 SGHTA and CDR2 FQGNSA. Trimming removed 5 bases from V and 8 bases from J; junction bases left unmatched: 8. The CDR3 sequence is 14 residues long. CDR3 protein: CASSPPGQGVGYTF. The CDR3 DNA reads TGTGCCAGCAGCCCCCCAGGACAGGGGGTAGGCTACACCTTC.

The V and J genes are TRBV5-1 and TRBJ1-1, with 10 bases that match TRBD1. V lost 5 bases, J lost 4 bases, and 11 bases stayed unmatched. The CDR3 consists of 16 residues. Per the germline V gene, CDR1 is SGHRS and CDR2 is YFSETQ. The CDR3 sequence: CASSFRQGARATEAFF. The CDR3 region has the DNA TGCGCCAGCAGTTTTCGACAGGGGGCGCGGGCCACTGAAGCTTTCTTT.

The chain recombines TRBV28 with TRBJ1-5, with D hard to call. Germline values: CDR1 MDHEN, CDR2 SYDVKM. The V end lost 8 bases, the J end lost 2 bases, and 13 bases lay between the germline ends. CDR3 length: 14 amino acids. This CDR3 is CASGYRFRNQPQHF. CDR3 DNA: TGTGCCAGCGGGTACAGATTCCGCAATCAGCCCCAGCATTTT.

The chain joins TRBV5-1 to TRBJ1-1; 9 nucleotides line up with TRBD1. CDR3 length: 15 residues. In germline, CDR1 is SGHRS, CDR2 YFSETQ. J gave up 1 base and V 4 bases, and 5 bases lay outside the gene matches. This chain's CDR3 is CASSVPGQGNTEAFF. The DNA for the CDR3 is TGCGCCAGCAGCGTCCCGGGACAGGGGAACACTGAAGCTTTCTTT.

As concerns this clone: This sample includes further DNA sequences coding for the same CDR3. The chain employs TRBV5-1 and TRBJ2-5, with 12 bases identical to TRBD2. The CDR3 contains 14 residues. V was pared by 4 bases and J by 5 bases, with 3 bases of the junction left unmatched. Germline V CDR1 and CDR2: SGHRS, YFSETQ. The CDR3 reads CASSLAGGPETQYF. Written as DNA, the CDR3 is TGCGCCAGCAGCCTAGCGGGGGGGCCGGAGACCCAGTACTTC.

This clone was observed a few times. The rearrangement links TRBV6-1 to TRBJ2-3; 8 bases are a match to TRBD2. CDR3 size: 18 residues. Losses at the gene ends were 1 base for V and 6 bases for J; bases not matched to a gene: 15. Per the germline V gene, CDR1 is MNHNS and CDR2 is SASEGT. The CDR3 here is CASSEGEGSGGTADTQYF. The CDR3 nucleotides read TGTGCCAGCAGTGAAGGGGAGGGAAGCGGGGGAACCGCGGATACGCAGTATTTT.

This clone turned up a few times. CDR3 amino acids: CATRTDNYNSPLHF. In nucleotides, the CDR3 is TGTGCCACCCGGACAGATAACTATAATTCACCCCTCCACTTT. This chain joins TRBV10-3 and TRBJ1-6, with D perhaps matching TRBD1 (6 bases). The CDR3 spans 14 residues. V lost 10 bases and J lost 3, with 13 bases in between. Germline V gene lookup returns CDR1 ENHRY and CDR2 SYGVKD.

The J gene is TRBJ1-2, the V gene TRBV2; TRBD1 matches at 8 bases. Germline trimming cut 7 bases from V and 5 bases from J; bases unmatched to any gene: 12. This CDR3 region has 15 residues. CDR1 is SNHLY, CDR2 FYNNEI, per germline. This CDR3 reads CASTLTGGAVYGYTF. CDR3 coding DNA: TGTGCCAGCACCCTCACAGGGGGGGCCGTTTATGGCTACACCTTC. The whole variable domain, filled in from reference TRBV2 and TRBJ1-2, reads EPEVTQTPSHQVTQMGQEVILRCVPISNHLYFYWYRQILGQKVEFLVSFYNNEISEKSEIFDDQFSVERPDGSNFTLKIRSTKLEDSAMYFCASTLTGGAVYGYTFGSGTRLTVV.

The chain employs TRBV4-3 and TRBJ2-7; a possible D gene is TRBD1 (6 bases). The length of the CDR3 is 14 residues. Germline V gives CDR1 LGHNA, CDR2 YSLEER. The V end was cut by 3 bases, the J end by 0 bases, with 9 bases between. The CDR3 DNA reads as TGCGCCAGCAGCCAGGACAGCAGCTCCTACGAGCAGTACTTC. Translated: CASSQDSSSYEQYF.

V is TRBV4-3 and J is TRBJ2-2, with 10 bases lining up with TRBD2. After removal of 0 bases from V and 7 bases from J, the junction contained 11 bases not matched to a gene. The germline CDR1 and CDR2 sequences are LGHNA and YSLEER. This CDR3 region has 18 residues. CDR3 in amino acids: CASSQDQFFVAGGGELFF. As DNA, the CDR3 is TGCGCCAGCAGCCAAGATCAATTTTTCGTAGCGGGGGGCGGGGAGCTGTTTTTT.

The rearrangement links TRBV11-2 to TRBJ2-7; 13 bases align to TRBD2. The CDR3 is made up of 15 amino acids. Germline V gene lookup returns CDR1 SGHAT and CDR2 FQNNGV. The ends lost 5 bases at V and 7 bases at J; junction bases unmatched: 8. CDR3 in DNA: TGTGCCAGCAGCACCGGGACTAGCGGGGCCCTAGAGCAGTACTTC. This gives the protein CASSTGTSGALEQYF.

This clone has a handful of counts. This chain uses TRBV7-9 with TRBJ2-7; 10 nucleotides match TRBD1. J was trimmed by 5 bases and V by 2 bases; bases with no gene match: 6. This CDR3 region has 15 residues. CDR1 SEHNR and CDR2 FQNEAQ come from the germline V gene (reference sequence). The CDR3 reads CASSLRQGAMDEQYF. The CDR3 DNA is TGTGCCAGCAGCTTAAGACAGGGGGCGATGGACGAGCAGTACTTC. Supplemented by reference TRBV7-9 and TRBJ2-7, the full variable domain reads DTGVSQNPRHKITKRGQNVTFRCDPISEHNRLYWYRQTLGQGPEFLTYFQNEAQLEKSRLLSDRFSAERPKGSFSTLEIQRTEQGDSAMYLCASSLRQGAMDEQYFGPGTRLTVT.

V gene TRBV7-3 combines with J gene TRBJ2-5; 9 nucleotides match TRBD1. Germline CDR1 is SGHTA and CDR2 is FQGTGA. CDR3 length equals 15 residues. J gave up 2 bases and V 5 bases, and 6 bases lay outside the gene matches. CDR3 sequence: CASSQQGAGQETQYF. CDR3 DNA: TGTGCCAGCAGCCAACAGGGGGCTGGGCAAGAGACCCAGTACTTC.

This clone occurred a few times. The chain combines TRBV30 with TRBJ1-3, with TRBD1 as a possible D gene (6 bases). The CDR3 spans 14 residues. Germline V CDR1 and CDR2: GTSNPN, SVGIG (reference sequence). V was cut by 6 bases and J by 0 bases, with 12 bases left in between. CDR3 sequence (DNA): TGTGCCTGCCGAACAGGGAGCTCTGGAAACACCATATATTTT. Amino acids: CACRTGSSGNTIYF. The whole variable domain, remainder taken from reference TRBV30 and TRBJ1-3, is SQTIHQWPATLVQPVGSPLSLECTVEGTSNPNLYWYRQAAGRGLQLLFYSVGIGQISSEVPQNLSASRPQDRQFILSSKKLLLSDSGFYLCACRTGSSGNTIYFGEGSWLTVV.

This clone was observed a handful of times. The CDR3 spells CASSPRTVTYQPQHF. DNA of the CDR3: TGTGCCAGCAGCCCTCGGACAGTTACCTATCAGCCCCAGCATTTT. This sequence joins TRBV28 and TRBJ1-5; D is possibly TRBD1 (6 bases). This CDR3 is 15 amino acids long. Germline V lookup: CDR1 MDHEN, CDR2 SYDVKM. V lost 6 bases to trimming and J lost 5 bases, with 17 bases between them.

The V call is TRBV10-3, the J call TRBJ1-1; tentative D call: TRBD1 (5 bases). The CDR3 runs to 14 residues. The V and J ends lost 3 bases and 4 bases respectively, with 12 bases between them. The germline V gene has CDR1 ENHRY and CDR2 SYGVKD. The CDR3 DNA follows: TGTGCCATCAGTGACCTCGACAGAGCCACTGAAGCTTTCTTT. Amino acids: CAISDLDRATEAFF.

This clone showed up just a few times. This rearrangement joins TRBV6-5 to TRBJ2-1; 7 bases fit TRBD2. The junction had 8 bases not matched to a gene; V was cut back by 4 bases and J by 5 bases. CDR1 is MNHEY and CDR2 is SVGAGI in the germline V gene. This CDR3 contains 15 residues. CDR3 region: CASSSSSGIHNEQFF. The CDR3, as DNA: TGTGCCAGCAGTTCCTCGAGCGGGATTCACAATGAGCAGTTCTTC.

The rearrangement uses TRBV15 and TRBJ2-7; D perhaps matches TRBD2 (6 bases). Trimming pared 1 base from V and 4 bases from J, leaving 14 bases between. The CDR3 has 15 amino acids. Germline CDR1 and CDR2: LNHNV and YYDKDF (reference sequence). CDR3 nucleotides: TGTGCCACCAGCAGAGTGGCGGGGACTGGGTACGAGCAGTACTTC. It specifies CATSRVAGTGYEQYF.

V usage is TRBV6-1 and J usage is TRBJ1-5, with a weak D call TRBD1 (6 bases). The V end was cut by 6 bases, the J end by 3 bases, with 9 bases between. Germline V gene data show CDR1 as MNHNS and CDR2 as SASEGT. CDR3 length: 13 residues. The CDR3 spells CASRDSHNQPQHF. CDR3 in DNA: TGTGCCAGCAGGGACAGCCACAATCAGCCCCAGCATTTT.

The V and J genes are TRBV6-1 and TRBJ2-3, with TRBD1 identical over 8 bases. J was trimmed by 6 bases and V by 8 bases; bases with no gene match: 7. CDR3 size: 13 residues. Germline CDR1 is MNHNS and CDR2 is SASEGT. For the CDR3, the DNA is TGTGCCAGCCCAGGACAGGGCCACGATACGCAGTATTTT. It codes for CASPGQGHDTQYF.

Only a few counts were recorded for this clone. The J gene is TRBJ2-5, the V gene TRBV7-6; a weak D match, TRBD2 (6 bases). There are 14 residues in the CDR3. Trimming took off 2 bases at V and 2 bases at J, with 9 bases between the two ends. The germline V gene encodes CDR1 SGHVS and CDR2 FNYEAQ. CDR3 sequence: CASSLMAGQETQYF. The CDR3 region has the DNA TGTGCCAGCAGCTTAATGGCGGGGCAAGAGACCCAGTACTTC.

This clone was seen a few times. The chain joins TRBV6-5 to TRBJ1-5; D is unresolved. Looked up from germline, CDR1 is MNHEY and CDR2 is SVGAGI. The CDR3 runs 13 residues. Between the trimmed V and J ends, which lost 5 bases and 2 bases, there was a span of 7 bases. The DNA of the CDR3 is TGTGCCAGCAGTCCCACACGCAATCAGCCCCAGCATTTT. It is translated as CASSPTRNQPQHF.

The CDR3 nucleotides read TGCGCCAGCTTGCCGAACCGGGACAGGGGGCGGAAAAACACTGAAGCTTTCTTT. Amino acid sequence: CASLPNRDRGRKNTEAFF. J is TRBJ1-1 and V is TRBV5-1; TRBD1 matches 12 bases. The germline V gene encodes CDR1 SGHRS and CDR2 YFSETQ. V shed 7 bases and J 2 bases; nucleotides not matched to a gene: 15. The CDR3 is 18 amino acids.